One and the same sample provided the 31 T cell receptor beta chains below, sequenced in a study of shared clonotypes between healthy human individuals. Positively selected for CCR7, the CD45RO-negative cells used as naive CD8 cells excluded terminally differentiated effector memory CD45RA+ cells. Sequencing was performed with immunoSEQ multiplex PCR; in TCRdb, only in-frame clones are kept and a portion is missing. The table includes millions of clones, approximately 94% detected once. Sequencing used naive CD8+ T cells sorted from blood. The receptors shown here come from a man younger than 30 in good health.

This chain connects TRBV6-5 to TRBJ2-1; D possibly corresponds to TRBD2 (6 bases). This CDR3 is built from 13 residues. Looked up from germline, CDR1 is MNHEY and CDR2 is SVGAGI. V shed 5 bases and J shed 7 bases, with 12 bases lying between them. As DNA, the CDR3 is TGTGCCAGCAGTCTTGGGAGGTTGAATGAGCAGTTCTTC. Translated, it gives CASSLGRLNEQFF.

The rearrangement joins TRBV7-9 to TRBJ2-7; TRBD1 aligns across 7 bases. The germline gives CDR1 SEHNR, CDR2 FQNEAQ (reference sequence). The V and J ends lost 6 bases and 9 bases, in that order; junction bases with no gene match: 11. The CDR3 totals 13 residues. The CDR3 DNA reads as TGTGCCAGCAGTTCCGGGACAGCAACTCCGCAGTACTTC. Translation: CASSSGTATPQYF.

V and J are TRBV7-9 and TRBJ2-5, with D possibly being TRBD1 (6 bases). CDR1 SEHNR and CDR2 FQNEAQ come from the germline V gene (reference sequence). V shed 3 bases and J shed 5 bases, with 13 bases lying between them. This CDR3 is built from 14 residues. CDR3 sequence: CASSLKQGRETQYF. CDR3 in DNA: TGTGCCAGCAGCTTGAAACAGGGCCGGGAGACCCAGTACTTC.

This clone was seen more than once but under ten times. V is TRBV2 and J is TRBJ2-7, with D possibly being TRBD1 or TRBD2 (5 bases each). In germline, CDR1 is SNHLY, CDR2 FYNNEI. The CDR3 contains 13 residues. The germline V and J ends were trimmed by 1 base and 3 bases, with 7 bases remaining between them. The CDR3: CASSEGDGYEQYF. The CDR3 DNA sequence: TGTGCCAGCAGTGAAGGGGACGGCTACGAGCAGTACTTC.

The chain employs TRBV19 and TRBJ1-5, with D tentatively TRBD1 (5 bases). Germline lookup yields CDR1 LNHDA and CDR2 SQIVND (reference sequence). The CDR3 runs 16 residues. V shed 1 base and J shed 9 bases, with 19 bases lying between them. CDR3 bases: TGTGCCAGTAGTATAGGGTCAGGGTCGGGTAATGTGCCCCAGCATTTT. It translates to CASSIGSGSGNVPQHF. The complete variable domain, with remaining parts taken from reference TRBV19 and TRBJ1-5, reads DGGITQSPKYLFRKEGQNVTLSCEQNLNHDAMYWYRQDPGQGLRLIYYSQIVNDFQKGDIAEGYSVSREKKESFPLTVTSAQKNPTAFYLCASSIGSGSGNVPQHFGDGTRLSIL.

The genes are TRBV5-8 and TRBJ1-1; D call uncertain. Trimming took 1 base from V and 4 from J, leaving 14 bases between them. CDR3 length: 15 residues. Germline values: CDR1 SGHTS, CDR2 YDEGEE. The CDR3 nucleotides read TGTGCCAGCAGCTTGAGCGACACCGAGACCACTGAAGCTTTCTTT. Translation: CASSLSDTETTEAFF.

A single count supports this clone. The J gene is TRBJ1-2, the V gene TRBV5-1, with a possible D match to TRBD1 (5 bases). CDR3 length: 15 amino acids. V was trimmed by 0 bases and J by 4 bases, leaving 13 bases between them. Germline V CDR1 and CDR2: SGHRS, YFSETQ. The CDR3 coding sequence is TGCGCCAGCAGCTTGGGGTTGGACATTGCCTATGGCTACACCTTC. This sequence encodes CASSLGLDIAYGYTF.

This rearrangement joins TRBV21-1 to TRBJ1-5; the D call TRBD1 from the table was never checked on the DNA. TRBV21-1 is a known pseudogene. The CDR3 extends over 16 amino acids. CDR3 residues: CASSKGKGPINQPQHF. CDR3 nucleotides: TGTGCCAGCAGCAAAGGTAAGGGGCCTATAAATCAGCCCCAGCATTTT.

The CDR3 coding sequence is TGTGCCAGCAGCTTAGAAGCGGGGGGGCGCGCTGAGCAGTTCTTC. This translates into CASSLEAGGRAEQFF. J is TRBJ2-1 and V is TRBV7-9, with 10 bases identical to TRBD2. The CDR3 extends over 15 amino acids. Germline V gene data show CDR1 as SEHNR and CDR2 as FQNEAQ (reference sequence). J lost 9 bases, V lost 1 base, and 6 bases had no gene match.

Comment on this clone: The junction does not match germline at one end; this may be a read error. This sequence joins TRBV7-7 and TRBJ2-7, with 11 bases matching TRBD1. This CDR3 is 15 amino acids long. The germline V gene encodes CDR1 SSHAT and CDR2 FNYEAQ (reference sequence). Here the CDR3 DNA reads TGTGCTAGCAGCATCGGACAGGGGGCTGCCTACGAGCAGTACTTC. Translated, it gives CASSIGQGAAYEQYF. Full variable domain (remainder filled in from reference TRBV7-7 and TRBJ2-7): GAGVSQSPRYKVTKRGQDVTLRCDPISSHATLYWYQQALGQGPEFLTYFNYEAQPDKSGLPSDRFSAERPEGSISTLTIQRTEQRDSAMYRCASSIGQGAAYEQYFGPGTRLTVT.

This clone was observed once. The chain is built from TRBV4-1 and TRBJ1-3, with D uncertain. The germline V and J ends were trimmed by 5 bases and 4 bases, with 15 bases remaining between them. CDR1 is MGHRA, CDR2 YSYEKL, per germline. The CDR3 runs 15 residues. CDR3 in amino acids: CASSGVPAGGNTIYF. The CDR3 DNA reads TGCGCCAGCAGCGGGGTGCCGGCAGGAGGAAACACCATATATTTT.

The chain carries TRBV13 and TRBJ2-7, with D maybe TRBD2 (6 bases). This CDR3 spans 14 amino acids. V shed 4 bases and J shed 0 bases, with 10 bases lying between them. CDR1 is PRHDT and CDR2 is FYEKMQ in the germline V gene (reference sequence). The CDR3 protein is CASSSRDFSYEQYF. DNA for the CDR3: TGTGCCAGCAGCTCACGGGACTTCTCCTACGAGCAGTACTTC.

This chain links TRBV10-3 with TRBJ1-2, with D possibly being TRBD1 (6 bases). The CDR3 is 14 amino acids. Germline V CDR1 and CDR2: ENHRY, SYGVKD. V was cut by 7 bases and J by 3 bases, with 15 bases left in between. This CDR3 reads CAINSQGWDYGYTF. The CDR3 DNA reads as TGTGCCATCAATTCCCAGGGGTGGGACTATGGCTACACCTTC.

The V and J genes are TRBV7-6 and TRBJ2-7, with 7 positions matching TRBD1. The CDR3 loop spans 16 amino acids. CDR1 and CDR2 (germline): SGHVS, FNYEAQ. After removal of 4 bases from V and 2 bases from J, the junction contained 11 bases not matched to a gene. The chain's CDR3 is CASSSELQGPTYEQYF. CDR3 nucleotides: TGTGCCAGCAGCTCAGAACTACAGGGGCCAACCTACGAGCAGTACTTC.

The gene calls are TRBV13 and TRBJ2-3, with D possibly matching TRBD1 (6 bases). The V end lost 4 bases, the J end lost 4 bases, and 15 bases lay between the germline ends. The CDR3 sequence is 15 residues long. Germline values: CDR1 PRHDT, CDR2 FYEKMQ (reference sequence). The CDR3 region is CASSSQGQSSDTQYF. CDR3 bases: TGTGCCAGCAGCTCCCAAGGACAGTCCTCAGATACGCAGTATTTT. Full variable domain (outside the CDR3, taken from reference TRBV13 and TRBJ2-3): AAGVIQSPRHLIKEKRETATLKCYPIPRHDTVYWYQQGPGQDPQFLISFYEKMQSDKGSIPDRFSAQQFSDYHSELNMSSLELGDSALYFCASSSQGQSSDTQYFGPGTRLTVL.

This chain connects TRBV28 to TRBJ1-1; a possible D gene is TRBD1 (6 bases). Trimming removed 3 bases at V and 1 base at J, with 12 bases between. Germline V gene lookup returns CDR1 MDHEN and CDR2 SYDVKM. The CDR3 runs 15 residues. CDR3 sequence (DNA): TGTGCCAGCAGTTTTTCCGGGACACCGAACACTGAAGCTTTCTTT. This encodes CASSFSGTPNTEAFF.

The chain uses TRBV28 and TRBJ2-7; D remains ambiguous. The CDR3 extends over 14 amino acids. The V gene lost 4 bases and the J gene lost 2 bases, with 12 bases spanning the gap. Per the germline V gene, CDR1 is MDHEN and CDR2 is SYDVKM. CDR3 loop: CASSSRALTYEQYF. Written as DNA, the CDR3 is TGTGCCAGCAGTTCACGGGCTCTAACCTACGAGCAGTACTTC.

J is TRBJ2-7 and V is TRBV5-6, with 9 bases aligning to TRBD1. V dropped 7 bases and J dropped 5; count of bases not matched to a gene: 7. Germline V lookup: CDR1 SGHDT, CDR2 YYEEEE. This CDR3 contains 13 residues. As DNA, the CDR3 is TGTGCCAGCGTGGGGGACAGGGTGAACGAGCAGTACTTC. Translating it yields CASVGDRVNEQYF.

CDR3 sequence reads: CASSQDIGVPNYGYTF. Written as DNA, the CDR3 is TGCGCCAGCAGCCAAGATATAGGGGTCCCTAACTATGGCTACACCTTC. The V and J genes are TRBV4-3 and TRBJ1-2; maybe TRBD1 (5 bases). V shed 0 bases and J shed 0 bases, with 11 bases lying between them. Germline assignment: CDR1 LGHNA and CDR2 YSLEER. This CDR3 contains 16 residues.

This chain connects TRBV13 to TRBJ2-1, with D maybe TRBD1 (5 bases). Germline V CDR1 and CDR2: PRHDT, FYEKMQ (reference sequence). This CDR3 region has 14 residues. Trimming took off 0 bases at V and 9 bases at J, with 12 bases between the two ends. The CDR3 loop is CASSLGGQAIEQFF. For the CDR3, the DNA is TGTGCCAGCAGCTTAGGGGGGCAGGCCATTGAGCAGTTCTTC.

The chain is built from TRBV7-2 and TRBJ2-7; 7 nucleotides align to TRBD1. The CDR3 has 14 amino acids. The V gene end was trimmed by 5 bases and the J gene end by 3 bases; junction bases not matched to a gene: 7. Per the germline V gene, CDR1 is SGHTA and CDR2 is FQGNSA. CDR3 sequence reads: CASSPTQGYYEQYF. As DNA, the CDR3 is TGTGCCAGCAGCCCGACACAGGGGTACTACGAGCAGTACTTC.

V usage is TRBV5-6 and J usage is TRBJ2-5; no clear D. Germline lookup yields CDR1 SGHDT and CDR2 YYEEEE. This CDR3 has 16 amino acids. V was trimmed by 0 bases and J by 2 bases, leaving 14 bases between them. CDR3 in DNA: TGTGCCAGCAGCTTGGATGATATAAGCGCACAAGAGACCCAGTACTTC. It yields the protein CASSLDDISAQETQYF.

The CDR3 loop reads CASSFLENEQYF. As DNA, the CDR3 is TGTGCCAGCAGCTTTCTGGAGAACGAGCAGTACTTC. J is TRBJ2-7 and V is TRBV7-2; no clear D gene. Germline-derived CDR1 and CDR2 are SGHTA and FQGNSA. This CDR3 contains 12 residues. The V gene lost 3 bases and the J gene lost 5 bases, with 8 bases spanning the gap.

This chain uses TRBV7-2 with TRBJ1-2; D is possibly TRBD1 (5 bases). The CDR3 totals 17 residues. Deletions cut 1 base from V and 3 bases from J, with 18 bases between. Germline CDR1 is SGHTA and CDR2 is FQGNSA. The CDR3, as DNA: TGTGCCAGCAGCTTAGGAGTAGAGGGGATCCACTACTATGGCTACACCTTC. Protein sequence: CASSLGVEGIHYYGYTF. Supplemented by reference TRBV7-2 and TRBJ1-2, the full variable domain reads GAGVSQSPSNKVTEKGKDVELRCDPISGHTALYWYRQSLGQGLEFLIYFQGNSAPDKSGLPSDRFSAERTGGSVSTLTIQRTQQEDSAVYLCASSLGVEGIHYYGYTFGSGTRLTVV.

The genes are TRBV4-1 and TRBJ1-4; D is ambiguous. This CDR3 is 15 amino acids long. The germline V and J ends were trimmed by 1 base and 5 bases, with 11 bases remaining between them. CDR1 is MGHRA and CDR2 is YSYEKL in the germline V gene. CDR3 nucleotides: TGCGCCAGCAGCCAAGTGCAGCACAGCAATGAAAAACTGTTTTTT. The encoded protein is CASSQVQHSNEKLFF.

CDR3 DNA sequence: TGCGCCAGCAGCCAAGTGGAGGGGGGTTATAATTCACCCCTCCACTTT. As protein: CASSQVEGGYNSPLHF. The V and J genes are TRBV4-1 and TRBJ1-6, with D perhaps matching TRBD1 (6 bases). Germline values: CDR1 MGHRA, CDR2 YSYEKL. This CDR3 contains 16 residues. Deletions cut 1 base from V and 4 bases from J, with 11 bases between.

The gene calls are TRBV7-8 and TRBJ2-1; TRBD2 matches 9 bases. The CDR3 has 14 amino acids. Germline V lookup: CDR1 SGHVS, CDR2 FQNEAQ. The junction had 4 bases not matched to a gene; V was cut back by 1 base and J by 9 bases. The CDR3 DNA reads as TGTGCCAGCAGCTTAGAAGCGGGAGGTGGTGAGCAGTTCTTC. The encoded protein is CASSLEAGGGEQFF.

V and J are TRBV28 and TRBJ2-1, with 10 nucleotides matching TRBD2. The CDR3 totals 15 residues. The trim removed 4 bases at V and 6 bases at J, leaving 6 bases unmatched. Germline loops: CDR1 MDHEN, CDR2 SYDVKM. CDR3 protein: CASSSGLAGVNEQFF. CDR3 DNA: TGTGCCAGCAGTTCGGGTCTAGCGGGGGTCAATGAGCAGTTCTTC.

The chain joins TRBV11-2 to TRBJ2-1, with D unresolved. Trimming took 1 base from V and 4 from J, leaving 8 bases between them. This CDR3 spans 14 amino acids. CDR1 SGHAT and CDR2 FQNNGV come from the germline V gene. CDR3 coding DNA: TGTGCCAGCAGCTTAGTAGGACGTTACAATGAGCAGTTCTTC. It encodes CASSLVGRYNEQFF.

This chain links TRBV4-3 with TRBJ1-1, with 8 bases matching TRBD1. The CDR3 contains 17 residues. The J segment lost 3 bases and the V segment lost 0 bases, leaving 9 bases of the junction unmatched. Germline CDR1 reads LGHNA; CDR2 reads YSLEER. CDR3 in DNA: TGCGCCAGCAGCCAAGACTTTCGCGTACAGGGGGACACTGAAGCTTTCTTT. Protein sequence: CASSQDFRVQGDTEAFF.

This clone appeared once. The chain is built from TRBV4-3 and TRBJ1-1; 9 bases are a match to TRBD1. With 4 bases clipped from V and 4 bases from J, the junction kept 7 bases outside the gene matches. The CDR3 totals 15 residues. Germline lookup yields CDR1 LGHNA and CDR2 YSLEER. This chain's CDR3 is CASSPGTGWGTEAFF. CDR3 nucleotide sequence: TGCGCCAGCAGCCCAGGGACAGGGTGGGGCACTGAAGCTTTCTTT.